The 17 T cell receptor beta chains in this list originate from one sample, sequenced in a study of cytomegalovirus exposure and HLA in healthy donors. The PCR employed 60 Vbeta primers together with 13 Jbeta primers. The assay was immunoSEQ multiplex PCR, and TCRdb's table has in-frame clones only and misses some. The sample has around 99,000 clones; around 86% are singletons. What was sequenced was PBMCs. The receptors were sampled from a woman aged 30 to 39 in good health and CMV-seronegative.

In the case of this clone: A read error may account for a junction end that differs from germline. The gene calls are TRBV7-9 and TRBJ2-1; D not certain. The germline CDR1 and CDR2 sequences are SEHNR and FQNEAQ (reference sequence). The CDR3 sequence is 10 residues long. This CDR3 reads CTSSHIEQFF. CDR3 coding DNA: TGTACCAGCAGCCACATTGAGCAGTTCTTC.

The genes are TRBV5-4 and TRBJ1-1; D may be TRBD1 (6 bases). CDR1 SGHNT and CDR2 YYREEE come from the germline V gene (reference sequence). The CDR3 extends over 15 amino acids. Deletions cut 3 bases from V and 0 bases from J, with 12 bases between. The DNA for the CDR3 is TGTGCCAGCAGCTATACACAGGGACTGAACACTGAAGCTTTCTTT. This codes for CASSYTQGLNTEAFF. The complete variable domain, with remaining parts taken from reference TRBV5-4 and TRBJ1-1, reads ETGVTQSPTHLIKTRGQQVTLRCSSQSGHNTVSWYQQALGQGPQFIFQYYREEENGRGNFPPRFSGLQFPNYSSELNVNALELDDSALYLCASSYTQGLNTEAFFGQGTRLTVV.

The chain carries TRBV7-2 and TRBJ2-3, with 11 bases that match TRBD2. The CDR3 runs 16 residues. Germline assignment: CDR1 SGHTA and CDR2 FQGNSA. Unmatched junction bases numbered 7, after V lost 2 bases and J lost 6 bases. CDR3 sequence reads: CASSLRLAGFADTQYF. The CDR3 nucleotides read TGTGCCAGCAGCTTAAGACTAGCGGGATTCGCGGATACGCAGTATTTT.

This clone was recorded a few times. V and J are TRBV6-1 and TRBJ2-7; D unclear. Per the germline V gene, CDR1 is MNHNS and CDR2 is SASEGT. Trimming removed 6 bases at V and 5 bases at J, with 17 bases between. The CDR3 covers 14 residues. The CDR3 loop is CASSLFGSEDEQYF. For the CDR3, the DNA is TGTGCCAGCAGCCTCTTCGGTTCCGAGGACGAGCAGTACTTC.

The gene calls are TRBV19 and TRBJ2-1; D is unclear. The CDR3 has 15 residues. From germline, CDR1 is LNHDA and CDR2 SQIVND (reference sequence). Trimming shortened V by 0 bases and J by 8 bases, and 14 bases separated the two germline ends. CDR3: CASSIDSVAQYEQFF. As DNA, the CDR3 is TGTGCCAGTAGTATAGATTCGGTAGCCCAGTATGAGCAGTTCTTC.

V gene TRBV11-3 combines with J gene TRBJ2-2; no reliable D call. This CDR3 is built from 12 residues. V was shortened by 1 base and J by 11 bases, with 8 bases between the two germline ends. Germline V gene sequence: CDR1 SGHNT, CDR2 YENEEA. The CDR3 sequence: CASSLARSELFF. Written as DNA, the CDR3 is TGTGCCAGCAGCTTAGCTAGGTCCGAGCTGTTTTTT.

This chain uses TRBV27 with TRBJ2-1; 8 bases agree with TRBD2. The trim removed 8 bases at V and 6 bases at J, leaving 9 bases unmatched. The CDR3 covers 14 residues. Per germline, CDR1 MNHEY and CDR2 SMNVEV (reference sequence). This CDR3 is CASGGGSGVNEQFF. Here the CDR3 DNA reads TGTGCCAGCGGGGGGGGTAGCGGGGTCAATGAGCAGTTCTTC.

The rearrangement uses TRBV5-6 and TRBJ1-1; no clear D gene. V dropped 0 bases and J dropped 6 bases, with 6 bases sitting between them. The germline gives CDR1 SGHDT, CDR2 YYEEEE. This CDR3 contains 12 residues. The CDR3: CASSLVLAEAFF. The CDR3 DNA is TGTGCCAGCAGCTTGGTCCTCGCTGAAGCTTTCTTT.

The count of this clone is one. The V call is TRBV7-2, the J call TRBJ2-1; 7 nucleotides align to TRBD2. The CDR3 is 13 residues long. V lost 3 bases and J lost 10; bases outside the gene matches: 6. CDR1 is SGHTA and CDR2 is FQGNSA in the germline V gene. As DNA, the CDR3 is TGTGCCAGCAGCTTCAGCGGGGCGGTGGAGCAGTTCTTC. Its translation: CASSFSGAVEQFF.

The rearrangement links TRBV27 to TRBJ2-5, with 12 bases that match TRBD2. The CDR3 has 15 amino acids. From germline, CDR1 is MNHEY and CDR2 SMNVEV (reference sequence). After removal of 5 bases from V and 5 bases from J, the junction contained 6 bases not matched to a gene. The CDR3 DNA reads TGTGCCAGCAGTCCAACTAGCGGGAGGTGGGAGACCCAGTACTTC. This codes for CASSPTSGRWETQYF.

The chain has TRBV5-4 and TRBJ2-5, with D tentatively TRBD2 (5 bases). The CDR3 runs to 11 residues. Germline V gene sequence: CDR1 SGHNT, CDR2 YYREEE (reference sequence). The V gene lost 2 bases and the J gene lost 9 bases, with 8 bases spanning the gap. CDR3 nucleotide sequence: TGTGCCAGCAGCTTCAAGGGAGCCCAGTACTTC. It is translated as CASSFKGAQYF. Full variable domain (rest looked up from reference TRBV5-4 and TRBJ2-5): ETGVTQSPTHLIKTRGQQVTLRCSSQSGHNTVSWYQQALGQGPQFIFQYYREEENGRGNFPPRFSGLQFPNYSSELNVNALELDDSALYLCASSFKGAQYFGPGTRLLVL.

This clone was counted only a few times. The rearrangement links TRBV19 to TRBJ1-2; 10 nucleotides agree with TRBD1. The CDR3 has 15 amino acids. The V gene end was trimmed by 6 bases and the J gene end by 6 bases; junction bases not matched to a gene: 10. Germline CDR1 is LNHDA and CDR2 is SQIVND (reference sequence). The CDR3 reads CASSQEDRGTDGYTF. DNA for the CDR3: TGTGCCAGTAGCCAAGAGGACAGGGGGACTGATGGCTACACCTTC.

The V and J genes are TRBV5-4 and TRBJ2-1; weak D call: TRBD2 (5 bases). CDR1 and CDR2 from the germline V gene are SGHNT and YYREEE (reference sequence). Trimming left V 2 bases short and J 8 bases short, with 8 bases between. The CDR3 runs 12 residues. The DNA for the CDR3 is TGTGCCAGCAGCTTATACGGGGATGAGCAGTTCTTC. Protein sequence: CASSLYGDEQFF.

The chain combines TRBV5-1 with TRBJ1-2, with 10 bases matching TRBD1. This CDR3 is built from 14 residues. Trimming removed 3 bases from V and 7 bases from J; junction bases left unmatched: 6. The germline gives CDR1 SGHRS, CDR2 YFSETQ. This CDR3 is CASSSGQGLTGYTF. The CDR3 region has the DNA TGCGCCAGCAGCTCGGGACAGGGGTTGACTGGCTACACCTTC.

This clone was picked up a small number of times. The V gene is TRBV19, the J gene TRBJ1-1, with D possibly being TRBD1 (5 bases). Germline V gene lookup returns CDR1 LNHDA and CDR2 SQIVND (reference sequence). The V gene lost 3 bases and the J gene lost 7 bases, with 9 bases spanning the gap. The CDR3 is made up of 12 amino acids. In DNA form, the CDR3 reads TGTGCCAGTAGTATCCAGGGTAATGAAGCTTTCTTT. It yields the protein CASSIQGNEAFF. Variable domain in full (rest from reference TRBV19 and TRBJ1-1): DGGITQSPKYLFRKEGQNVTLSCEQNLNHDAMYWYRQDPGQGLRLIYYSQIVNDFQKGDIAEGYSVSREKKESFPLTVTSAQKNPTAFYLCASSIQGNEAFFGQGTRLTVV.

The CDR3 region has the DNA TGTGCCACCAGCAGAGTCGTGACAGGGTTTTCTCAGCCCCAGCATTTT. Translation gives CATSRVVTGFSQPQHF. The rearrangement uses TRBV15 and TRBJ1-5; 7 positions match TRBD1. J lost 6 bases, V lost 1 base, and 9 bases had no gene match. CDR1 is LNHNV and CDR2 is YYDKDF in the germline V gene (reference sequence). The CDR3 covers 16 residues. Using reference TRBV15 and TRBJ1-5 for the parts outside the CDR3, the full variable domain is DAMVIQNPRYQVTQFGKPVTLSCSQTLNHNVMYWYQQKSSQAPKLLFHYYDKDFNNEADTPDNFQSRRPNTSFCFLDIRSPGLGDTAMYLCATSRVVTGFSQPQHFGDGTRLSIL.

In this sample, this clone turned up a few times. V usage is TRBV4-1 and J usage is TRBJ1-1; the D gene is possibly TRBD1 (5 bases). The CDR3 has 16 amino acids. The germline V and J ends were trimmed by 0 bases and 0 bases, with 11 bases remaining between them. The V gene's germline CDR1 is MGHRA and CDR2 YSYEKL. In nucleotides, the CDR3 is TGCGCCAGCAGCCAAGATCACAAGGGGCTGAACACTGAAGCTTTCTTT. It yields the protein CASSQDHKGLNTEAFF.